The rows below give T cell receptor beta chains drawn from one sample of a study of PD-1 blockade in classical Hodgkin lymphoma. Assay used: immunoSEQ multiplex PCR; TCRdb lists only in-frame clones, some missing. Here the sample spans around 91,000 clones, roughly 80% being singletons. Here the sequenced sample was peripheral blood mononuclear cells (PBMCs), taken before the second cycle of nivolumab. These receptors came from a human donor with classical Hodgkin lymphoma. Both conserved end residues are trimmed from each CDR3. A D gene is named only where the DNA matches it firmly.

v_call d_call cdr3_aa
TRBV27 - ASSLGPNRYEQY
TRBV11-2 - ASSFDRHNYGYT
TRBV19 TRBD2 ASSNSGGSSYNEQF
TRBV5-1 TRBD2 ASSLGGRDNEQF
TRBV6-1 - ASSGLGQYEQY
TRBV5-1 - ASSFPIYDPGTPNPNEQF
TRBV2 - ASSDDGDPGYEQY
TRBV11-2 TRBD2 ASTGGKTQY
TRBV5-4 TRBD2 ASSLAGLAGNEQF
TRBV5-4 - ASSATGYSDTQY
TRBV12-5 - ASGLVPWGRAKNIQY
TRBV5-5 - ASLSGDSYNEQF
TRBV4-1 - ASSQVGTPLNYGYT
TRBV14 - ASSQARSSGGYT
TRBV7-9 TRBD2 ASSRTTSGSTWEQY
TRBV6-5 TRBD1 ASSYNRGMPEAF
TRBV28 - ASSLSGPSYNEQF
TRBV6-1 TRBD1 ASSVQGRDTQY
TRBV5-8 - ASGELRQLNTGELF